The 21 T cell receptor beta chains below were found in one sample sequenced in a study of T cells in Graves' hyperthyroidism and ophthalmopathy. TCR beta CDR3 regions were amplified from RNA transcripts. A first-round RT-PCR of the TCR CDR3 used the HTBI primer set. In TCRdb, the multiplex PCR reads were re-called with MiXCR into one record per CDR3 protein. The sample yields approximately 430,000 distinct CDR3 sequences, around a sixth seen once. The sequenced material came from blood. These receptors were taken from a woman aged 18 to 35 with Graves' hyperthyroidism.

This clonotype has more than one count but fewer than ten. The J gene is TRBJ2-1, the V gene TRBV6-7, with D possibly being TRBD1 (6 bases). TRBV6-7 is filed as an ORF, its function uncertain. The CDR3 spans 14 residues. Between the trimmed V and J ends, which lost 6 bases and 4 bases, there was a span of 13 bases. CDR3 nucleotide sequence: TGTGCCAGCAGCGGCAGGGGAAGGTACAATGAGCAGTTCTTC. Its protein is CASSGRGRYNEQFF.

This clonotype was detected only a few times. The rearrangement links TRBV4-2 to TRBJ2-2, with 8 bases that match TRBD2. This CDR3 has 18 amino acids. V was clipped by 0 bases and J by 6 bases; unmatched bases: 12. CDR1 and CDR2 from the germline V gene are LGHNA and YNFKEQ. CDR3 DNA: TGTGCCAGCAGCCAAGAAATTAGCGGGGCGGCCTCACCCGGGGAGCTGTTTTTT. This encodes CASSQEISGAASPGELFF.

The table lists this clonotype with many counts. The CDR3 DNA reads as TGTGCCAGCAGCGAAATCCGCAATGAGCAGTTCTTC. Amino acid sequence: CASSEIRNEQFF. V usage is TRBV7-9 and J usage is TRBJ2-1; the D is unclear. This CDR3 is 12 amino acids long. With 5 bases removed from V and 6 bases from J, the gap between germline ends came to 8 bases. CDR1 and CDR2 from the germline V gene are SEHNR and FQNEAQ (reference sequence).

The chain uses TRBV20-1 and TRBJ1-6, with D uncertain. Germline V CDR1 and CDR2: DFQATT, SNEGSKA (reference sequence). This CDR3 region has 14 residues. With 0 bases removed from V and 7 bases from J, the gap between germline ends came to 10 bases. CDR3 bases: TGCAGTGCTAGAGATCGGGCAGCGAATTCACCCCTCCACTTT. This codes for CSARDRAANSPLHF.

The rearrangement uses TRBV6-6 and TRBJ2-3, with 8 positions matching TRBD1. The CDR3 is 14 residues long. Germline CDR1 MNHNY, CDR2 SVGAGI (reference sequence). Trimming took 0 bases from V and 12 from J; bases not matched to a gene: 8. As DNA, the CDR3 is TGTGCCAGCAGTTACTCGGGGGGACAGGTAAAACAGTATTTT. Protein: CASSYSGGQVKQYF.

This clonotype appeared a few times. In DNA, the CDR3 is TGTGCCAGCAGCCCCACGCACTCTTACAATGAGCAGTTCTTC. Its protein product is CASSPTHSYNEQFF. This chain uses TRBV7-2 with TRBJ2-1; no reliable D call. Germline CDR1 is SGHTA and CDR2 is FQGNSA. The CDR3 runs 14 residues. The germline V and J ends were trimmed by 5 bases and 4 bases, with 12 bases remaining between them.

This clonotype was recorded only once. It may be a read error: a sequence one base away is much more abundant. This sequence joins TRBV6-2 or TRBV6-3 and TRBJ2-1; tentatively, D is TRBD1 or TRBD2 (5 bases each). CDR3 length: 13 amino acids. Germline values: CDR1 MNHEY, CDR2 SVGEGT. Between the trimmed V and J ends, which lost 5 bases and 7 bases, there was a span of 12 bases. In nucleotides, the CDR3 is TGTGCCAGCAGTGAGGGGCCGCGGAATGAGCAGTTCTTC. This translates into CASSEGPRNEQFF.

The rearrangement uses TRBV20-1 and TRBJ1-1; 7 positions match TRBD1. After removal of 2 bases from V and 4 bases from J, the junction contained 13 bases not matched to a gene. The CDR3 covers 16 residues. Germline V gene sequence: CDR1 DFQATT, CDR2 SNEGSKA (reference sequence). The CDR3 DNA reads TGCAGTGCTAGACGACAGGGCTTCGGTTGGGGCACTGAAGCTTTCTTT. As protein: CSARRQGFGWGTEAFF.

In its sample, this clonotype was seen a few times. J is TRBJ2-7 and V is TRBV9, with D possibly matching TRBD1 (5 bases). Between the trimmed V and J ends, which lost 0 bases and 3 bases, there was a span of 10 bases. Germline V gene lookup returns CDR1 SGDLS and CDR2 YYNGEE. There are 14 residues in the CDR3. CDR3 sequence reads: CASSVEDSRYEQYF. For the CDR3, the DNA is TGTGCCAGCAGCGTAGAAGACAGCCGCTACGAGCAGTACTTC.

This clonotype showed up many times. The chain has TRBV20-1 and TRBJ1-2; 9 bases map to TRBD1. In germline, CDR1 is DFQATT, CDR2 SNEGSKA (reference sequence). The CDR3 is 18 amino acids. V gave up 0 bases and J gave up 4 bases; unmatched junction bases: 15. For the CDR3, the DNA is TGCAGTGCTAGAGATAGCAGGACAGGGGCCGTCGAACCCTATGGCTACACCTTC. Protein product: CSARDSRTGAVEPYGYTF.

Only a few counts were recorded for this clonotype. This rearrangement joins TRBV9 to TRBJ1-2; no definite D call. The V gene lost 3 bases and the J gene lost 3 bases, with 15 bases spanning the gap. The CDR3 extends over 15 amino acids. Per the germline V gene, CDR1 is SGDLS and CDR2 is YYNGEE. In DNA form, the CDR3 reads TGTGCCAGCAGCGGTGGCCAGGCTTACGACTATGGCTACACCTTC. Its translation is CASSGGQAYDYGYTF.

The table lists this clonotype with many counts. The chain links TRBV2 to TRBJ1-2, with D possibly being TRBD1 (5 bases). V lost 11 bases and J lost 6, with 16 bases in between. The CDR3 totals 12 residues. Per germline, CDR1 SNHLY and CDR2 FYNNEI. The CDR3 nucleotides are TGTGCCCTAAGGTGGGGCCCTGATGGCTACACCTTC. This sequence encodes CALRWGPDGYTF.

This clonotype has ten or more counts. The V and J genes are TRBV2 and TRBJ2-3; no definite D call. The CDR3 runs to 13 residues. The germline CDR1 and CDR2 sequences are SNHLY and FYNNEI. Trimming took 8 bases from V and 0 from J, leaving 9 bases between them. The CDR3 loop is CASRVSSTDTQYF. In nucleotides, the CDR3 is TGTGCCAGCCGGGTGTCTAGCACAGATACGCAGTATTTT.

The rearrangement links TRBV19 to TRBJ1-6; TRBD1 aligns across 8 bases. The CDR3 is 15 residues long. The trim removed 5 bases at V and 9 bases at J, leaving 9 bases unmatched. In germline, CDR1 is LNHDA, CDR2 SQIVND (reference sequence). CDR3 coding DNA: TGTGCCAGTAGTGGAGCCAGGGGGCTGATTTCACCCCTCCACTTT. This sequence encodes CASSGARGLISPLHF.

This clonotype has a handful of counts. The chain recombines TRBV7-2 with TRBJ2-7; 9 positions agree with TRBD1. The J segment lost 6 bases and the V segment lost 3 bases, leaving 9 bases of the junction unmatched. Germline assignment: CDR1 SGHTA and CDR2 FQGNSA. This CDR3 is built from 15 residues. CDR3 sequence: CASSFSGQGMGEQYF. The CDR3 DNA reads TGTGCCAGCAGCTTTTCAGGACAGGGGATGGGCGAGCAGTACTTC.

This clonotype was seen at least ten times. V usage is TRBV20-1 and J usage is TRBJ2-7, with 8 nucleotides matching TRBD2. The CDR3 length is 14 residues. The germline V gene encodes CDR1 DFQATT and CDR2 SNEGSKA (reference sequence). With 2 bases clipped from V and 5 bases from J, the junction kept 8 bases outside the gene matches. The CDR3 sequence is CSARSRAGVHEQYF. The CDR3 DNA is TGCAGTGCTAGAAGCCGAGCGGGAGTACACGAGCAGTACTTC.

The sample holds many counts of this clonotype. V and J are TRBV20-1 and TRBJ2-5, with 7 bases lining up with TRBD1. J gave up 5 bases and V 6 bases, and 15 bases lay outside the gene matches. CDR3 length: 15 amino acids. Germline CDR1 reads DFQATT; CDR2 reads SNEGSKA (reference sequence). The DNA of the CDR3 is TGCAGTGCCGAAGGGGGCCGGCTAGTCGGGGAGACCCAGTACTTC. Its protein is CSAEGGRLVGETQYF.

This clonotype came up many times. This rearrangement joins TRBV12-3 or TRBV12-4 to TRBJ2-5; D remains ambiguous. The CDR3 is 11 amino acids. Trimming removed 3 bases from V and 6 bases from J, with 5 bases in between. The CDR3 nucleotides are TGTGCCAGCAGTTTGACTCAGACCCAGTACTTC. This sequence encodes CASSLTQTQYF.

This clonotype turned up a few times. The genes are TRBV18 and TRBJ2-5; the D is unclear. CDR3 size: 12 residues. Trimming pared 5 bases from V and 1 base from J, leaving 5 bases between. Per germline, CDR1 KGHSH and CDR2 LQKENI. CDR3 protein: CASSIFQETQYF. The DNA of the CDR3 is TGTGCCAGCTCAATCTTCCAAGAGACCCAGTACTTC.

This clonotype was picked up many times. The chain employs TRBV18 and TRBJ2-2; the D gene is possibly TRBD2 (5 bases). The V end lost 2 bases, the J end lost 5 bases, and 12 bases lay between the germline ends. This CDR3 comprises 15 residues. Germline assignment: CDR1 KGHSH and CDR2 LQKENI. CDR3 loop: CASSPTGSITGELFF. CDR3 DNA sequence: TGTGCCAGCTCACCAACGGGGTCAATTACCGGGGAGCTGTTTTTT.

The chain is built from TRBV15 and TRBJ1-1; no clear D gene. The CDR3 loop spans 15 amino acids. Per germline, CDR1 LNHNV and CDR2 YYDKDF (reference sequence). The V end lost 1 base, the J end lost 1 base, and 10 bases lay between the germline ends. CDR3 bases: TGTGCCACCAGCAGAGGGGTCAGTCGGAACACTGAAGCTTTCTTT. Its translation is CATSRGVSRNTEAFF.